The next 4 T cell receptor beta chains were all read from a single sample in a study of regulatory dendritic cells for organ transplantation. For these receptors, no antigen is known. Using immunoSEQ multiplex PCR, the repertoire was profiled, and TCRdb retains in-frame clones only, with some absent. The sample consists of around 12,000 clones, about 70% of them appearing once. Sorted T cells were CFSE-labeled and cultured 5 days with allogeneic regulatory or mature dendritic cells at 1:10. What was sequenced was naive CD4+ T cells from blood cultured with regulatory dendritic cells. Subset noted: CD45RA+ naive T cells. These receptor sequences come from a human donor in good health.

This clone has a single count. The chain's CDR3 is CASSLAGAGNTEAFF. The DNA for the CDR3 is TGTGCCAGCAGCTTAGCGGGAGCGGGTAACACTGAAGCTTTCTTT. The V and J genes are TRBV7-9 and TRBJ1-1; D remains ambiguous. Trimming took off 0 bases at V and 2 bases at J, with 10 bases between the two ends. Looked up from germline, CDR1 is SEHNR and CDR2 is FQNEAQ (reference sequence). This CDR3 region has 15 residues.

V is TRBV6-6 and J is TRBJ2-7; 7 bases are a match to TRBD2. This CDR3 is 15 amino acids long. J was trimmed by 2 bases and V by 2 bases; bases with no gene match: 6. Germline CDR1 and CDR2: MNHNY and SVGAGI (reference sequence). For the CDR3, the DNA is TGTGCCAGCAGTTACGAGCGGGGTGATGCCTACGAGCAGTACTTC. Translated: CASSYERGDAYEQYF.

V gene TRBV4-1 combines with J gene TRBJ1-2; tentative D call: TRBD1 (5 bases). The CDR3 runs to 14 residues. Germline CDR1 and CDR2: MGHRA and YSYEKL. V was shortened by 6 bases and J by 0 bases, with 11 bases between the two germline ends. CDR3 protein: CASSRTSSNYGYTF. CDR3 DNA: TGCGCCAGCAGTAGGACATCTTCTAACTATGGCTACACCTTC.

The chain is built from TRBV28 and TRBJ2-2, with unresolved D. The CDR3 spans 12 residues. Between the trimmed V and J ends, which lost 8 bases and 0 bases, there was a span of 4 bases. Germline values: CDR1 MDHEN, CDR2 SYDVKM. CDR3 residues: CASYTNTGELFF. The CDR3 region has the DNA TGTGCCAGCTATACGAACACCGGGGAGCTGTTTTTT.